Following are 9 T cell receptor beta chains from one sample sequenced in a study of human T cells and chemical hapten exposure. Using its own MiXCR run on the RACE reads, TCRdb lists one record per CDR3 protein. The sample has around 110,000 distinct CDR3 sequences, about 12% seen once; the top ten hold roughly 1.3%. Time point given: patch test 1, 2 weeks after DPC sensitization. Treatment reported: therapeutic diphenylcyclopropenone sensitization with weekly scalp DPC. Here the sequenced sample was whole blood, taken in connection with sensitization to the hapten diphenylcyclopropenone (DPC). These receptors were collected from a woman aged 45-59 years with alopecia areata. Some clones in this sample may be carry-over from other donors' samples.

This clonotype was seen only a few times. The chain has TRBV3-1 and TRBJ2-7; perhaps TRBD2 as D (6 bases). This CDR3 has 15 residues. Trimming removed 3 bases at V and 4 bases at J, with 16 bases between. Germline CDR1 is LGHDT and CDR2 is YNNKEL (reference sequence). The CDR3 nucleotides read TGTGCCAGCAGCCAGGACCCGGGACTGACTTACGAGCAGTACTTC. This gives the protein CASSQDPGLTYEQYF.

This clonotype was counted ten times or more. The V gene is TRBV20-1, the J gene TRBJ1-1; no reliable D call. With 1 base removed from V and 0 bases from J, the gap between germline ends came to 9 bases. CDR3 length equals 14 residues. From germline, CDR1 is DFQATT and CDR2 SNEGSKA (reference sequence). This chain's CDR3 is CSARVLILNTEAFF. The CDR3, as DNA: TGCAGTGCTAGAGTCCTCATATTGAACACTGAAGCTTTCTTT.

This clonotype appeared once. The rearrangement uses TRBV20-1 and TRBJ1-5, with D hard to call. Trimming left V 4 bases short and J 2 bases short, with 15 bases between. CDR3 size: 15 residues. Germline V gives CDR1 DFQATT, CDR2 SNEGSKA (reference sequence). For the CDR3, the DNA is TGCAGTGCTACGCCCGGCCGGAGGGGCAATCAGCCCCAGCATTTT. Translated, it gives CSATPGRRGNQPQHF.

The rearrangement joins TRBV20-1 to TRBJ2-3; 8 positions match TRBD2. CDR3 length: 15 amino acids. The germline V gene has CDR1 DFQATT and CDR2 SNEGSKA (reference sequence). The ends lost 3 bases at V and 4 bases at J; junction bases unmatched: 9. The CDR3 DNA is TGCAGTGCTAGGAGCAGCGGGGGTCGGTCAGATACGCAGTATTTT. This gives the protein CSARSSGGRSDTQYF.

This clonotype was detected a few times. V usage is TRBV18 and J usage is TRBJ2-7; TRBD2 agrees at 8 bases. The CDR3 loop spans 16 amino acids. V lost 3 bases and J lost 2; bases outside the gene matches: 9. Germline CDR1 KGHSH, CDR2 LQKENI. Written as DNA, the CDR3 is TGTGCCAGCTCACCGGCCCCCGGGACTAGGGCCTACGAGCAGTACTTC. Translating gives CASSPAPGTRAYEQYF. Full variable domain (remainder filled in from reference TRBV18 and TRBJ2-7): NAGVMQNPRHLVRRRGQEARLRCSPMKGHSHVYWYRQLPEEGLKFMVYLQKENIIDESGMPKERFSAEFPKEGPSILRIQQVVRGDSAAYFCASSPAPGTRAYEQYFGPGTRLTVT.

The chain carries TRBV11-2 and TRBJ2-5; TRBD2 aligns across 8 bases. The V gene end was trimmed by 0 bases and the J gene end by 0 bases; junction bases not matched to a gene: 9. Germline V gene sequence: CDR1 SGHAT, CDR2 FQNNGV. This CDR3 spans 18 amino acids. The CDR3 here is CASSLDRLASGYQETQYF. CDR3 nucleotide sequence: TGTGCCAGCAGCTTAGATCGGTTGGCTAGCGGGTACCAAGAGACCCAGTACTTC.

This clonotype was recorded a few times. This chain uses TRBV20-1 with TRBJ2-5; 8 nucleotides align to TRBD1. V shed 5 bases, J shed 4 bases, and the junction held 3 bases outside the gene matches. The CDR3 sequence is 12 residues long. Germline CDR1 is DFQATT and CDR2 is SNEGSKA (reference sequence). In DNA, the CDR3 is TGCAGTGCTCGGACAGGGCTAGAGACCCAGTACTTC. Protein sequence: CSARTGLETQYF.

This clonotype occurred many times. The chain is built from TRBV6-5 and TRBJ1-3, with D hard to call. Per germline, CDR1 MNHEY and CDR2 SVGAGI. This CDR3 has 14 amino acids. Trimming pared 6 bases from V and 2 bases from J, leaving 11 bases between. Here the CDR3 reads CASRTTLTGNTIYF. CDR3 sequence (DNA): TGTGCCAGCAGGACGACATTAACTGGAAACACCATATATTTT.

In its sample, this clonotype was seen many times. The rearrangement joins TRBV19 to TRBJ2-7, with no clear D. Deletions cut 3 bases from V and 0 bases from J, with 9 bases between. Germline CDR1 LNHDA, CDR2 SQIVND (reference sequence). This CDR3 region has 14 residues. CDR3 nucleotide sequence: TGTGCCAGTAGTATGAGTCCAGCCTCCTACGAGCAGTACTTC. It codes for CASSMSPASYEQYF.